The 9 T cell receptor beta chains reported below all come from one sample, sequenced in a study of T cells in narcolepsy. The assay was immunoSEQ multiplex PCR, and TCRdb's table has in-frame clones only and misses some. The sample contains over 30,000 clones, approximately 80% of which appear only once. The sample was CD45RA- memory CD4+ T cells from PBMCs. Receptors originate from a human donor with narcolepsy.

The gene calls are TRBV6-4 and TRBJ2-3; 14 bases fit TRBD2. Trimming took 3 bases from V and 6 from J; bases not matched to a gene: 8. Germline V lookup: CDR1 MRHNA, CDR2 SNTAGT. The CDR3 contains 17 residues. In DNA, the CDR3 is TGTGCCAGCAGTGAAACGAGACTAGCGGGGGGGCATGATACGCAGTATTTT. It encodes CASSETRLAGGHDTQYF.

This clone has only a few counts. The CDR3 spells CASSQDLRGGDEQYF. The CDR3 DNA sequence: TGTGCCAGCAGCCAAGATTTGCGGGGGGGGGACGAGCAGTACTTC. V usage is TRBV4-2 and J usage is TRBJ2-7, with 9 bases fitting TRBD2. The CDR3 spans 15 residues. V dropped 0 bases and J dropped 5; count of bases not matched to a gene: 5. Germline-derived CDR1 and CDR2 are LGHNA and YNFKEQ.

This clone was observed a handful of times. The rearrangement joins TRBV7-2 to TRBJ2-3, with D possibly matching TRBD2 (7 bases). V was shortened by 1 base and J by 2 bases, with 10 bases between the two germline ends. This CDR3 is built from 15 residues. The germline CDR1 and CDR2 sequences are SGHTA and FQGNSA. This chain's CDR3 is CASSLGRGLTDTQYF. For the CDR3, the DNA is TGTGCCAGCAGCTTAGGGCGGGGGCTCACAGATACGCAGTATTTT.

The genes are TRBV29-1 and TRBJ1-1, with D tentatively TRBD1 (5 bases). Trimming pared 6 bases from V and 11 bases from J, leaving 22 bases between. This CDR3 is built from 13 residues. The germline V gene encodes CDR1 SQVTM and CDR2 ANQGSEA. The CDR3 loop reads CSVGTRDLSAAFF. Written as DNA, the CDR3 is TGCAGCGTCGGAACCAGGGACCTCTCAGCGGCTTTCTTT.

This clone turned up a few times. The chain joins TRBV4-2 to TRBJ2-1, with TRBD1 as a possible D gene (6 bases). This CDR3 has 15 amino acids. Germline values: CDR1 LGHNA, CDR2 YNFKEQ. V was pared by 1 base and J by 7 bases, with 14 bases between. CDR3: CASSQVGGSQNEQFF. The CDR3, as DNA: TGTGCCAGCAGCCAAGTTGGGGGCTCACAAAATGAGCAGTTCTTC.

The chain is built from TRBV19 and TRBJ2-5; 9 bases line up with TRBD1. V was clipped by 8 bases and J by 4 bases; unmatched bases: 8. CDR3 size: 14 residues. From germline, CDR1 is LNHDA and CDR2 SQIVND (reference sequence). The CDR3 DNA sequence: TGTGCCAGTGCCCAACAGGGGGCTCGAGAGACCCAGTACTTC. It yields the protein CASAQQGARETQYF.

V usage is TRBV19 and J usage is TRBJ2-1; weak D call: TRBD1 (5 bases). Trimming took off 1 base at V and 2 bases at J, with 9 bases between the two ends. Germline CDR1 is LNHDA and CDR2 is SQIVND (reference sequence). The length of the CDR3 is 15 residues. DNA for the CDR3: TGTGCCAGTAGTATAGGTTGGGGCGCCTACAATGAGCAGTTCTTC. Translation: CASSIGWGAYNEQFF.

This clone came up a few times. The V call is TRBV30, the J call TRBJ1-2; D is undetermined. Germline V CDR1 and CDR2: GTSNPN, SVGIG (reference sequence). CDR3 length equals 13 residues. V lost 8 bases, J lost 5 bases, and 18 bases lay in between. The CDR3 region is CARSMGLGYGYTF. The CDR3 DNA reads TGTGCCCGATCCATGGGGTTGGGGTATGGCTACACCTTC.

CDR3 sequence reads: CASSLGTSAETQYF. The CDR3 bases are TGTGCCAGTAGTCTTGGGACTAGCGCGGAGACCCAGTACTTC. V gene TRBV19 combines with J gene TRBJ2-5; 10 bases line up with TRBD2. The trim removed 5 bases at V and 5 bases at J, leaving 5 bases unmatched. Germline V gene sequence: CDR1 LNHDA, CDR2 SQIVND (reference sequence). CDR3 size: 14 residues.